The clone carrying this TCR beta chain has at least ten counts. This record belongs to a study of T-cell reconstitution after alpha-beta-depleted transplantation in children. Between the trimmed V and J ends, which lost 5 bases and 4 bases, there was a span of 12 bases. The germline V gene encodes CDR1 SQVTM and CDR2 ANQGSEA. This CDR3 is 12 amino acids long. Using unique molecular identifiers, the investigators prepared the TCRbeta library. TCRdb reanalysed the PCR reads using MiXCR and keeps one entry per CDR3 protein. Counted here are approximately 290,000 distinct CDR3 sequences, around 10% occurring once; the ten biggest clones make up 23%.

The chain couples TRBV29-1 to TRBJ2-7; D may be TRBD2 (5 bases). The source of this sequence is a male patient between 2 and 10 years old who had a stem cell transplant for chronic granulomatous disease, so the T cells may come from the graft donor. Sequenced here: peripheral blood, sampled 180 days after TCRalphabeta/CD19-depleted stem cell transplant. CDR3 residues: CSVSGMTYEQYF. The CDR3 DNA is TGCAGCGTTTCGGGGATGACTTACGAGCAGTACTTC.